These T cell receptor beta chains were read from a single sample in a study of cytomegalovirus exposure and HLA in healthy donors. Some clones are missing from TCRdb's copy, which holds only in-frame ones; the method was immunoSEQ multiplex PCR. There are approximately 100,000 clones in the sample; about 70% occur only once, and roughly 2.6% lies in the top ten. Material for sequencing was PBMCs. The origin of the receptors is a man aged 45-65 years in good health and CMV-seropositive. Each CDR3 is given with its conserved first and last residue. D genes are given only for firm matches. The size entry is marked missing in some rows and otherwise reads once, few, many or a size class.

TRBJ1-6 . TRBV5-4 . TGTGCCAGCAGCTTAAGGGGAAGCTCCTATAATTCACCCCTCCACTTT CASSLRGSSYNSPLHF
TRBJ2-5 TRBD2 TRBV5-1 . TGCGCCAGCAGGGTAGCGGGGGGTAGCGAGGAGACCCAGTACTTC CASRVAGGSEETQYF
TRBJ2-1 TRBD2 TRBV30 . TGTGCCTGGAGTTGGGAGGGCCATGAGCAGTTCTTC CAWSWEGHEQFF
TRBJ2-1 . TRBV6-6 . TGTGCCGCCCTGGGGCTTTACAATGAGCAGTTCTTC CAALGLYNEQFF
TRBJ2-7 . TRBV20-1 . TGCAGTGGATTGCTACGGGAGCAGTACTTC CSGLLREQYF
TRBJ1-1 . TRBV11-2 . TGTGCCAGCAGCTTAGTGGGGGGGGGCATGAACACTGAAGCTTTCTTT CASSLVGGGMNTEAFF
TRBJ2-2 . TRBV25-1 . TGTGCCAGCAATTCGGACACAGACACCGGGGAGCTGTTTTTT CASNSDTDTGELFF
TRBJ1-5 . TRBV19 . TGTGCCAGTAGTATAGGAACAGGACGCAATCAGCCCCAGCATTTT CASSIGTGRNQPQHF
TRBJ1-2 TRBD1 TRBV5-1 . TGCGCCAGCAGCATCACCGGGACAGGGAACTATGGCTACACCTTC CASSITGTGNYGYTF
TRBJ1-5 . TRBV5-5 few TGTGCCAGCAGCTGGACGGGGGATCAGCCCCAGCATTTT CASSWTGDQPQHF
TRBJ1-2 . TRBV4-1 . TGCGCCAGCAGCCAAGAGGTCGAGGGTACCGGCTACACCTTC CASSQEVEGTGYTF
TRBJ1-2 TRBD1 TRBV6-1 . TGTGCCAGCAGCCCGGACAGGGAGTATGGCTACACCTTC CASSPDREYGYTF
TRBJ2-7 TRBD2 TRBV29-1 . TGCAGCGCCACGGGGGGGCGGGGCGGCGAGCAGTACTTC CSATGGRGGEQYF
TRBJ2-1 . TRBV11-2 . TGTGCCAGCAGCCTTGAACAGATGGGCTCCTACAATGAGCAGTTCTTC CASSLEQMGSYNEQFF
TRBJ1-4 . TRBV27 . TGTGCCAGCAGTTTAGGGAGGGGAGCAAATGAAAAACTGTTTTTT CASSLGRGANEKLFF
TRBJ1-5 TRBD1 TRBV6-1 . TGTGCCAGCAGTGATCCGGACAGGTCGAGAGGGAATAATCAGCCCCAGCATTTT CASSDPDRSRGNNQPQHF
TRBJ2-5 . TRBV5-1 . TGCGCCAGCAGCCCTGGAACCACTACAGGGTACCAAGAGACCCAGTACTTC CASSPGTTTGYQETQYF
TRBJ1-4 . TRBV18 . TGTGCCAGCTCACCAGGGGGACTTAATGAAAAACTGTTTTTT CASSPGGLNEKLFF
TRBJ1-5 . TRBV6-1 . TGTGCCAGCAGTGAAGAACTCCAGCCCCAGCATTTT CASSEELQPQHF
TRBJ1-1 TRBD1 TRBV6-6 . TGTGCCAGCAGTTACAGGACAGGGAACACTGAAGCTTTCTTT CASSYRTGNTEAFF
TRBJ1-2 TRBD1 TRBV7-2 . TGTGCCAGCAGCTTAGGTCCCTACAGGGGAAATGGCTACACCTTC CASSLGPYRGNGYTF
TRBJ1-6 . TRBV6-5 few TGTGCCAGCAGCCCAGGGTTTCCACCCCTCCACTTT CASSPGFPPLHF
TRBJ1-1 TRBD1 TRBV18 few TGTGCCAGCTCACCAGACAGGGTAAACACTGAAGCTTTCTTT CASSPDRVNTEAFF
TRBJ2-5 . TRBV10-3 . TGTGCCATCAGGCCCAAAGGGGGAGAAGAGACCCAGTACTTC CAIRPKGGEETQYF
TRBJ2-5 TRBD2 TRBV15 . TGTGCCACCAGCAGAGTTAGGGGACTAGCGGGGGGTGAGACCCAGTACTTC CATSRVRGLAGGETQYF
TRBJ2-1 TRBD1 TRBV5-4 . TGTGCCAGCAGCTTGGGACAGGGTACCTACAATGAGCAGTTCTTC CASSLGQGTYNEQFF
TRBJ2-5 TRBD1 TRBV5-6 . TGTGCCAGCAGCGGTGCACAGGGGCTAAGAGAGACCCAGTACTTC CASSGAQGLRETQYF
TRBJ1-2 . TRBV9 . TGTGCCAGCAGCGTAGCTAAGCAGGGAAAAGAGGAAGACACTTATGGCTACACCTTC CASSVAKQGKEEDTYGYTF
TRBJ2-1 TRBD2 TRBV5-4 . TGTGCCAGCGGAGGGAGCGGGAGGGGGATGGGGGCCTACAATGAGCAGTTCTTC CASGGSGRGMGAYNEQFF
TRBJ2-4 . TRBV9 . TGTGCCAGCAGCGCTTCAGCGTCGGCCGCCAAAAACATTCAGTACTTC CASSASASAAKNIQYF
TRBJ2-1 TRBD2 TRBV5-1 . TGCGCCAGCAGCTTAAATTGGTGGGCGGAAGGGACTAGCGGGGCAAACAATGAGCAGTTCTTC CASSLNWWAEGTSGANNEQFF
TRBJ1-2 . TRBV15 . TGTGCCACCAGCCAAGGACAGAACTATGGCTACACCTTC CATSQGQNYGYTF
TRBJ2-7 TRBD2 TRBV30 . TGTGCCTGGAGTGTACCTGGGACTAGCAGCTACGAGCAGTACTTC CAWSVPGTSSYEQYF
TRBJ2-7 TRBD2 TRBV5-1 . TGCGCCAGCAGCTCGGGACTAGCACTCTACGAGCAGTACTTC CASSSGLALYEQYF
TRBJ2-1 TRBD2 TRBV27 few TGTGCCAGCAGTCCTCAGCGGGAGGGATACAATGAGCAGTTCTTC CASSPQREGYNEQFF
TRBJ2-3 TRBD1 TRBV5-5 . TGTGCCAGCAGCTCCAGGGGGCAAGATACGCAGTATTTT CASSSRGQDTQYF
TRBJ2-3 TRBD2 TRBV5-1 . TGCGCCAGCAGCTTGGGGAGCCTAGCGGGCTGGGGCACAGATACGCAGTATTTT CASSLGSLAGWGTDTQYF
TRBJ2-1 TRBD2 TRBV5-1 . TGCGCCAGCAGCCGCCGGTCGGGGGGGAGGGACAATGAGCAGTTCTTC CASSRRSGGRDNEQFF
TRBJ2-7 TRBD1 TRBV28 . TGTGCCAGCACTTTGACCGGGACAGGGATGAACGAGCAGTACTTC CASTLTGTGMNEQYF
TRBJ2-3 . TRBV30 once TGTGCCTGGAGGAAGAGCGGAAGCACAGATACGCAGTATTTT CAWRKSGSTDTQYF
TRBJ2-7 TRBD1 TRBV5-1 . TGCGCCAGCAGCTTAGCACCGGGACAGGAGTCCTACGAGCAGTACTTC CASSLAPGQESYEQYF
TRBJ1-4 . TRBV27 . TGTGCCAGCAGTCCAGGCTCCATACCCTCTGAAAAACTGTTTTTT CASSPGSIPSEKLFF
TRBJ1-2 . TRBV18 . TGTGCCAGCTCACCCACAGAGGGAGGTGGCTACACCTTC CASSPTEGGGYTF
TRBJ2-4 TRBD1 TRBV27 few TGTGCCAGCAGTCTTGACAGGGGGGAAAACATTCAGTACTTC CASSLDRGENIQYF
TRBJ2-1 TRBD2 TRBV11-3 . TGTGCCAGCAGCTTACCGGGAGGCGCGGGCAATGAGCAGTTCTTC CASSLPGGAGNEQFF
TRBJ2-2 . TRBV7-6 few TGTGCCAGCAGCTTAGAGGCAGGGTCTAGCACCGGGGAGCTGTTTTTT CASSLEAGSSTGELFF
TRBJ2-5 TRBD1 TRBV4-1 . TGCGCCAGCAGCCAAGATTGGGGGACAGGGGGATTAGAAGAGACCCAGTACTTC CASSQDWGTGGLEETQYF
TRBJ1-3 TRBD1 TRBV2 . TGTGCCAGCACAGGGGGCCTCGCTGGAAACACCATATATTTT CASTGGLAGNTIYF
TRBJ2-1 . TRBV28 once TGTGCCAGCAGTCCGCGGTCCGACTCCTACAATGAGCAGTTCTTC CASSPRSDSYNEQFF
TRBJ2-2 . TRBV7-9 . TGTGCCAGCAGCTCTTTCTATGGGCCGAACACCGGGGAGCTGTTTTTT CASSSFYGPNTGELFF